Below, one T cell receptor beta chain is given with its context. The antigen is undetermined. This entry belongs to a study of blood T cells in healthy people across ages. This CDR3 has 16 amino acids. Per the germline V gene, CDR1 is SQVTM and CDR2 is ANQGSEA. A sample-barcoded 5' primer and a J-beta primer mix were used in a second PCR of roughly 6 to 11 cycles. The template-switch adaptor was a 5' adaptor with 12 random nucleotides. It tagged each cDNA molecule. Per-sample output comprised a minimum of 2.5 million paired-end reads containing CDR3. TCRdb re-called the 5' RACE reads with MiXCR, one entry per CDR3 protein. The table records more than 1.4 million distinct CDR3 sequences, about 40% of them present only once. Notes on the study in general: Diversity estimates drawn from one million T cells were deemed underestimates. Strong correlation existed between TCR beta diversity and naive T cell percentage.

The rearrangement uses TRBV29-1 and TRBJ2-5, with D perhaps matching TRBD1 or TRBD2 (5 bases each). The J call may be in error: the DNA end matches TRBJ2-7 better. What was sequenced was blood. This sequence was found in a woman between 18 and 30 years old in good health. This chain's CDR3 is CSVRGVNGRRDYEQYF. DNA of the CDR3: TGCAGCGTGAGGGGTGTAAATGGGCGACGAGACTACGAGCAGTACTTC.